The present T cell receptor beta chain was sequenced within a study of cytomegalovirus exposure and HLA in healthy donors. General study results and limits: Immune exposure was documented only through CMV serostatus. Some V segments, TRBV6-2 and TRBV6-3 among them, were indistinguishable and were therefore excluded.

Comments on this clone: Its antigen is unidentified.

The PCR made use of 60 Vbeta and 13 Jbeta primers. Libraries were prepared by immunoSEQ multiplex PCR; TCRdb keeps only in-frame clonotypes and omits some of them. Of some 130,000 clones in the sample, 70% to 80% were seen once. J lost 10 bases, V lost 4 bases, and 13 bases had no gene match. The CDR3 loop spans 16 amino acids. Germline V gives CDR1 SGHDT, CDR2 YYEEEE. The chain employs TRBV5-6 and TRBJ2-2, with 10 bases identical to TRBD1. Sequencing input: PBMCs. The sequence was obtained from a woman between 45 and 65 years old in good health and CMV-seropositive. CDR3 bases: TGTGCCAGCAGCCTTATGAGGCGACAGGGGGCGGAGGAGCTGTTTTTT. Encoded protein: CASSLMRRQGAEELFF.